This record looks at one T cell receptor (beta chain) sequence and its context. The data stem from a study of shared T cell receptors in the human thymus. Data came from immunoSEQ multiplex PCR; TCRdb stores just in-frame clones and leaves some out. This sample carries about 380,000 clones, roughly 94% of them seen once, and the ten largest clones take approximately 0.02%. V shed 2 bases and J shed 4 bases, with 7 bases lying between them. CDR1 is SNHLY, CDR2 FYNNEI, per germline. There are 13 residues in the CDR3. What was sequenced was thymocytes. The sequence came from a human donor. The V and J genes are TRBV2 and TRBJ2-3; weak D call: TRBD2 (5 bases). CDR3 loop: CASSEISADTQYF. In DNA form, the CDR3 reads TGTGCCAGCAGTGAAATTAGCGCAGATACGCAGTATTTT.